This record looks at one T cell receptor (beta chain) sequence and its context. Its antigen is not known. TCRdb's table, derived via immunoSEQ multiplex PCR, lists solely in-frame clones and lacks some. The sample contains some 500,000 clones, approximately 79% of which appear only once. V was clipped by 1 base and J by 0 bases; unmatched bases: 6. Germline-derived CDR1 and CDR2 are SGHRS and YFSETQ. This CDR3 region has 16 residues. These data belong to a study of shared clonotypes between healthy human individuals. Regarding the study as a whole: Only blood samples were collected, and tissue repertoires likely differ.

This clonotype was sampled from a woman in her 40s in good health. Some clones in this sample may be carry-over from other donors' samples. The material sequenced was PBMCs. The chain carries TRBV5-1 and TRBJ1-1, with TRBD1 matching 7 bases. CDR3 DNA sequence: TGCGCCAGCAGCTTGTTTACAGGGGTAATGAACACTGAAGCTTTCTTT. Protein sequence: CASSLFTGVMNTEAFF.